The rows below give T cell receptor beta chains drawn from one sample of a study of control samples from healthy donors and cancer patients. Clones were read by immunoSEQ multiplex PCR, and TCRdb kept only the in-frame ones, dropping some. Here the sample spans more than 95,000 clones, around nine tenths being singletons. Input material: blood. These receptors were collected from a man in his forties in good health. CDR3s include the opening cysteine and the closing phenylalanine or tryptophan. A D gene is named only where the DNA matches it firmly. For some rows the clone size is stated as once, few or many, or as a class when expanded; others skip it.

CDR3aa: CASSQDLGGLYEQYF; CDR3nt: TGTGCCAGCAGCCAAGATCTCGGGGGCCTCTACGAGCAGTACTTC; v_gene: TRBV3-1/TRBV3-2; d_gene: NA; j_gene: TRBJ2-7; abundance: NA
CDR3aa: CASSSHNRGLFSGANVLTF; CDR3nt: TGTGCCAGTAGTTCACACAACAGGGGGCTATTTTCAGGGGCCAACGTCCTGACTTTC; v_gene: TRBV19; d_gene: TRBD1; j_gene: TRBJ2-6; abundance: once
CDR3aa: CASSQDSTGANQPQHF; CDR3nt: TGCGCCAGCAGCCAAGATTCCACAGGGGCTAATCAGCCCCAGCATTTT; v_gene: TRBV4-3; d_gene: TRBD1; j_gene: TRBJ1-5; abundance: few
CDR3aa: CASSLSPTGSGEQYF; CDR3nt: TGTGCCAGCAGTTTATCGCCGACAGGGTCGGGAGAGCAGTACTTC; v_gene: TRBV27; d_gene: TRBD1; j_gene: TRBJ2-7; abundance: NA
CDR3aa: CASSTTGGSYEQYF; CDR3nt: TGTGCCAGCAGCACGACAGGGGGGTCCTACGAGCAGTACTTC; v_gene: TRBV7-9; d_gene: TRBD1; j_gene: TRBJ2-7; abundance: NA
CDR3aa: CASSQDTWTGGTHEQYF; CDR3nt: TGTGCCAGCAGCCAAGATACCTGGACAGGGGGCACCCACGAGCAGTACTTC; v_gene: TRBV14; d_gene: TRBD1; j_gene: TRBJ2-7; abundance: NA
CDR3aa: CASRYRPSSYNEQFF; CDR3nt: TGTGCCAGCAGATACAGGCCTAGCTCCTACAATGAGCAGTTCTTC; v_gene: TRBV6-2/TRBV6-3; d_gene: NA; j_gene: TRBJ2-1; abundance: once
CDR3aa: CASSLDRLSNQPQHF; CDR3nt: TGTGCCAGCAGTCTTGACCGATTGAGCAATCAGCCCCAGCATTTT; v_gene: TRBV2; d_gene: NA; j_gene: TRBJ1-5; abundance: NA
CDR3aa: CASSQDRAGNTIYF; CDR3nt: TGCGCCAGCAGCCAAGACAGGGCTGGAAACACCATATATTTT; v_gene: TRBV4-1; d_gene: NA; j_gene: TRBJ1-3; abundance: NA
CDR3aa: CASTPSGSSYEQYF; CDR3nt: TGTGCCAGCACCCCCAGCGGTAGCTCCTACGAGCAGTACTTC; v_gene: TRBV6-5; d_gene: NA; j_gene: TRBJ2-7; abundance: NA
CDR3aa: CASSQVGRQNSGNTIYF; CDR3nt: TGCGCCAGCAGCCAAGTAGGCAGACAAAACTCTGGAAACACCATATATTTT; v_gene: TRBV4-1; d_gene: NA; j_gene: TRBJ1-3; abundance: NA
CDR3aa: CASSQVGIAGSETQYF; CDR3nt: TGCGCCAGCAGCCAAGTGGGGATAGCGGGGTCGGAGACCCAGTACTTC; v_gene: TRBV4-1; d_gene: TRBD2; j_gene: TRBJ2-5; abundance: NA
CDR3aa: CASSSQRTDTQYF; CDR3nt: TGTGCCAGCAGTTCACAACGCACAGATACGCAGTATTTT; v_gene: TRBV27; d_gene: NA; j_gene: TRBJ2-3; abundance: few
CDR3aa: CSVEAGGGNTEAFF; CDR3nt: TGCAGCGTTGAAGCCGGGGGGGGGAACACTGAAGCTTTCTTT; v_gene: TRBV29-1; d_gene: NA; j_gene: TRBJ1-1; abundance: NA
CDR3aa: CASSPWSQAGTQYF; CDR3nt: TGTGCCAGCAGCCCATGGTCACAGGCGGGGACCCAGTACTTC; v_gene: TRBV7-8; d_gene: NA; j_gene: TRBJ2-5; abundance: NA
CDR3aa: CASSLTTSYEQYF; CDR3nt: TGCGCCAGCAGCTTGACTACCTCCTACGAGCAGTACTTC; v_gene: TRBV5-1; d_gene: NA; j_gene: TRBJ2-7; abundance: NA
CDR3aa: CATRTDMNTEAFF; CDR3nt: TGCGCCACCCGGACAGACATGAACACTGAAGCTTTCTTT; v_gene: TRBV5-1; d_gene: NA; j_gene: TRBJ1-1; abundance: NA
CDR3aa: CASSLPGFDEQYF; CDR3nt: TGTGCCAGCAGTTTACCAGGGTTCGACGAGCAGTACTTC; v_gene: TRBV12-3/TRBV12-4; d_gene: NA; j_gene: TRBJ2-7; abundance: NA
CDR3aa: CASSVALATETQYF; CDR3nt: TGTGCCAGCAGCGTAGCCCTAGCGACGGAGACCCAGTACTTC; v_gene: TRBV9; d_gene: NA; j_gene: TRBJ2-5; abundance: NA
CDR3aa: CASSHEGDSNYGYTF; CDR3nt: TGTGCCAGTAGCCACGAGGGGGATTCTAACTATGGCTACACCTTC; v_gene: TRBV19; d_gene: NA; j_gene: TRBJ1-2; abundance: NA
CDR3aa: CATSHPGSATGELFF; CDR3nt: TGTGCCACCAGTCACCCGGGGTCGGCCACCGGGGAGCTGTTTTTT; v_gene: TRBV24-1; d_gene: NA; j_gene: TRBJ2-2; abundance: NA
CDR3aa: CASSLAGYSGNTIYF; CDR3nt: TGCGCCAGCAGCTTGGCCGGGTACTCTGGAAACACCATATATTTT; v_gene: TRBV5-1; d_gene: NA; j_gene: TRBJ1-3; abundance: NA
CDR3aa: CASSEALFPLASSNQPQHF; CDR3nt: TGTGCCAGCAGTGAAGCGTTGTTCCCCTTGGCTTCGAGCAATCAGCCCCAGCATTTT; v_gene: TRBV6-1; d_gene: NA; j_gene: TRBJ1-5; abundance: NA
CDR3aa: CASAPGQGTEQYF; CDR3nt: TGCGCCAGCGCCCCGGGACAGGGAACCGAGCAGTACTTC; v_gene: TRBV4-1; d_gene: TRBD1; j_gene: TRBJ2-7; abundance: NA
CDR3aa: CASSLGAGATDTQYF; CDR3nt: TGTGCCAGCAGCTTAGGTGCCGGGGCCACAGATACGCAGTATTTT; v_gene: TRBV7-7; d_gene: NA; j_gene: TRBJ2-3; abundance: NA
CDR3aa: CASSLPPPNYGYTF; CDR3nt: TGTGCCAGCAGCCTCCCCCCCCCTAACTATGGCTACACCTTC; v_gene: TRBV11-3; d_gene: NA; j_gene: TRBJ1-2; abundance: NA
CDR3aa: CASSYSIQGHQPQHF; CDR3nt: TGTGCCAGCAGTTACTCGATCCAGGGGCATCAGCCCCAGCATTTT; v_gene: TRBV6-5; d_gene: NA; j_gene: TRBJ1-5; abundance: NA
CDR3aa: CASSLAGSSTDTQYF; CDR3nt: TGTGCCAGCAGTTTAGCGGGCTCTAGCACAGATACGCAGTATTTT; v_gene: TRBV9; d_gene: TRBD2; j_gene: TRBJ2-3; abundance: NA
CDR3aa: CASSIVPGSSTDTQYF; CDR3nt: TGTGCCAGTAGTATAGTTCCGGGGTCCAGCACAGATACGCAGTATTTT; v_gene: TRBV19; d_gene: NA; j_gene: TRBJ2-3; abundance: NA
CDR3aa: CASSVRRGGPGDTQYF; CDR3nt: TGTGCCAGCAGCGTACGGAGGGGGGGGCCAGGAGATACGCAGTATTTT; v_gene: TRBV9; d_gene: NA; j_gene: TRBJ2-3; abundance: NA
CDR3aa: CASSYSISGANVLTF; CDR3nt: TGTGCCAGCAGTTACTCCATCTCTGGGGCCAACGTCCTGACTTTC; v_gene: TRBV6-5; d_gene: NA; j_gene: TRBJ2-6; abundance: few
CDR3aa: CASTQVRQGKSYEQYF; CDR3nt: TGCGCCAGCACCCAAGTACGACAGGGAAAATCCTACGAGCAGTACTTC; v_gene: TRBV23-1; d_gene: TRBD1; j_gene: TRBJ2-7; abundance: NA
CDR3aa: CASSQDRGLAGSTTDTQYF; CDR3nt: TGCGCCAGCAGCCAAGATCGAGGACTAGCGGGGAGTACCACAGATACGCAGTATTTT; v_gene: TRBV4-3; d_gene: TRBD2; j_gene: TRBJ2-3; abundance: NA
CDR3aa: CASSPGRAYRGLAGELFF; CDR3nt: TGTGCCAGCAGCCCCGGCAGGGCGTACAGGGGGCTTGCCGGGGAGCTGTTTTTT; v_gene: TRBV7-8; d_gene: TRBD1; j_gene: TRBJ2-2; abundance: NA
CDR3aa: CASSSNTGVFSYEQYF; CDR3nt: TGTGCCAGCAGCTCCAATACAGGGGTGTTTTCCTACGAGCAGTACTTC; v_gene: TRBV7-9; d_gene: TRBD1; j_gene: TRBJ2-7; abundance: NA
CDR3aa: CASSTRPGANEKLFF; CDR3nt: TGCGCCAGCAGCACAAGACCAGGGGCTAATGAAAAACTGTTTTTT; v_gene: TRBV5-1; d_gene: NA; j_gene: TRBJ1-4; abundance: once
CDR3aa: CASSQDVGLPQGEQYF; CDR3nt: TGCGCCAGCAGCCAAGATGTGGGCCTCCCCCAGGGGGAGCAGTACTTC; v_gene: TRBV4-3; d_gene: NA; j_gene: TRBJ2-7; abundance: NA
CDR3aa: CASRLDWGGIQYF; CDR3nt: TGTGCCAGCAGACTCGACTGGGGCGGCATTCAGTACTTC; v_gene: TRBV12-3/TRBV12-4; d_gene: NA; j_gene: TRBJ2-4; abundance: NA
CDR3aa: CASGFDSTDTQYF; CDR3nt: TGTGCTAGTGGTTTCGACAGCACAGATACGCAGTATTTT; v_gene: TRBV12-5; d_gene: NA; j_gene: TRBJ2-3; abundance: once
CDR3aa: CASSYSGSEAFF; CDR3nt: TGTGCCAGCAGTTACTCGGGGTCCGAAGCTTTCTTT; v_gene: TRBV6-5; d_gene: NA; j_gene: TRBJ1-1; abundance: NA
CDR3aa: CASSPGGVRSPYEQYF; CDR3nt: TGTGCCAGCAGCCCCGGGGGAGTCAGAAGTCCCTACGAGCAGTACTTC; v_gene: TRBV7-2; d_gene: NA; j_gene: TRBJ2-7; abundance: NA
CDR3aa: CASTTVLGGRSNYGYTF; CDR3nt: TGTGCCAGTACCACGGTTTTGGGGGGGCGAAGTAACTATGGCTACACCTTC; v_gene: TRBV19; d_gene: NA; j_gene: TRBJ1-2; abundance: NA
CDR3aa: CASSIEGILNQPQHF; CDR3nt: TGTGCCAGTAGTATTGAGGGAATTCTCAATCAGCCCCAGCATTTT; v_gene: TRBV19; d_gene: NA; j_gene: TRBJ1-5; abundance: NA
CDR3aa: CASSGRDSPNQPQHF; CDR3nt: TGTGCCAGCAGTGGCAGGGACAGCCCTAATCAGCCCCAGCATTTT; v_gene: TRBV25-1; d_gene: TRBD1; j_gene: TRBJ1-5; abundance: NA
CDR3aa: CASSESRARDGYTF; CDR3nt: TGTGCCAGCAGTGAATCTAGGGCTCGGGACGGCTACACCTTC; v_gene: TRBV2; d_gene: NA; j_gene: TRBJ1-2; abundance: once
CDR3aa: CASSVQGTGELFF; CDR3nt: TGTGCCAGCAGCGTACAAGGCACCGGGGAGCTGTTTTTT; v_gene: TRBV9; d_gene: NA; j_gene: TRBJ2-2; abundance: NA
CDR3aa: CASSLGGGVTWDTQYF; CDR3nt: TGTGCCAGCAGTTTAGGCGGGGGCGTAACGTGGGATACGCAGTATTTT; v_gene: TRBV27; d_gene: NA; j_gene: TRBJ2-3; abundance: NA
CDR3aa: CASSVLVGRGETQYF; CDR3nt: TGTGCCAGCAGCGTACTGGTGGGTCGGGGGGAGACCCAGTACTTC; v_gene: TRBV9; d_gene: NA; j_gene: TRBJ2-5; abundance: NA
CDR3aa: CAISESTGDLIQYF; CDR3nt: TGTGCCATCAGTGAGTCGACAGGGGACTTAATTCAGTATTTT; v_gene: TRBV10-3; d_gene: TRBD1; j_gene: TRBJ2-3; abundance: NA
CDR3aa: CAWEAQSNEKLFF; CDR3nt: TGTGCCTGGGAGGCGCAGTCTAATGAAAAACTGTTTTTT; v_gene: TRBV30; d_gene: NA; j_gene: TRBJ1-4; abundance: NA
CDR3aa: CASSLASQAGQETQYF; CDR3nt: TGTGCCAGCAGCTTGGCCTCCCAGGCTGGACAAGAGACCCAGTACTTC; v_gene: TRBV5-6; d_gene: NA; j_gene: TRBJ2-5; abundance: NA
CDR3aa: CASSLSGGGANVLTF; CDR3nt: TGTGCCAGCTCCCTCTCGGGGGGAGGGGCCAACGTCCTGACTTTC; v_gene: TRBV18; d_gene: TRBD2; j_gene: TRBJ2-6; abundance: NA
CDR3aa: CASSYSQTANSPLHF; CDR3nt: TGTGCCAGCAGTTACTCTCAGACAGCCAATTCACCCCTCCACTTT; v_gene: TRBV6-6; d_gene: NA; j_gene: TRBJ1-6; abundance: NA
CDR3aa: CASSQGRGLNIQYF; CDR3nt: TGCGCCAGCAGCCAAGGCAGGGGGCTAAACATTCAGTACTTC; v_gene: TRBV4-3; d_gene: TRBD1; j_gene: TRBJ2-4; abundance: NA
CDR3aa: CASSDPRASYNSPLHF; CDR3nt: TGTGCCAGCAGTGACCCGCGGGCGTCCTATAATTCACCCCTCCACTTT; v_gene: TRBV25-1; d_gene: NA; j_gene: TRBJ1-6; abundance: NA
CDR3aa: CASKGAGELFF; CDR3nt: TGTGCAAGCAAGGGGGCCGGGGAGCTGTTTTTT; v_gene: TRBV9; d_gene: NA; j_gene: TRBJ2-2; abundance: NA
CDR3aa: CASSDTSLGHYEQYF; CDR3nt: TGTGCCAGCAGCGATACGTCATTGGGGCACTACGAGCAGTACTTC; v_gene: TRBV11-2; d_gene: NA; j_gene: TRBJ2-7; abundance: NA
CDR3aa: CASSDGGGYETQYF; CDR3nt: TGTGCCAGCAGTGATGGGGGGGGGTATGAGACCCAGTACTTC; v_gene: TRBV6-1; d_gene: TRBD2; j_gene: TRBJ2-5; abundance: NA
CDR3aa: CASSIVRDVMNTEAFF; CDR3nt: TGTGCCAGTAGTATAGTAAGGGACGTAATGAACACTGAAGCTTTCTTT; v_gene: TRBV19; d_gene: NA; j_gene: TRBJ1-1; abundance: NA
CDR3aa: CAWSGYSNQPQHF; CDR3nt: TGTGCCTGGAGTGGGTACAGCAATCAGCCCCAGCATTTT; v_gene: TRBV30; d_gene: NA; j_gene: TRBJ1-5; abundance: NA